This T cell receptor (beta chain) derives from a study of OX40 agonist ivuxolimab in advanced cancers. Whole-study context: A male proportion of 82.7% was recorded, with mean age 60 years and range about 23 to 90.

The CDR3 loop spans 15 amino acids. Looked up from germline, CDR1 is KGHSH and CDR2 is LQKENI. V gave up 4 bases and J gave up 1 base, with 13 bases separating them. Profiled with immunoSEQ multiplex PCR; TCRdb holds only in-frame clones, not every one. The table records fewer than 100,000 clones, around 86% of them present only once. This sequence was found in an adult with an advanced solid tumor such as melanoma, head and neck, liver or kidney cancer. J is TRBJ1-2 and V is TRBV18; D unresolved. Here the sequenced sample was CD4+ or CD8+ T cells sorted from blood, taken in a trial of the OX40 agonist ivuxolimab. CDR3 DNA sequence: TGTGCCAGCTCACTGAAGCGAGAGGGTAACTATGGCTACACCTTC. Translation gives CASSLKREGNYGYTF.